This entry is about one TCR beta chain. The antigen remains undetermined. Amplification targeted TCR beta CDR3 regions from RNA transcripts. Researchers ran a first-round RT-PCR on the TCR CDR3 using the HTBI primer set. TCRdb independently ran MiXCR on the multiplex PCR reads; one entry per CDR3 protein. The sample lists 530,000 or so distinct CDR3 sequences, over 15% occurring once. This sample was included in a study of T cells in Graves' hyperthyroidism and ophthalmopathy. Study-wide results and limits: In blood, most of the thyroid clonotypes expanded above 0.001 were also present. The model predicted ophthalmopathy a median around seven months before onset.

The CDR3 length is 13 residues. Looked up from germline, CDR1 is MNHNS and CDR2 is SASEGT. V was shortened by 7 bases and J by 1 base, with 10 bases between the two germline ends. Reasons for excluding patients were uncontrolled infection, other autoimmune disease, pregnancy or lactation. Out of over 7.5 ml of fresh peripheral blood came the PBMCs. This TCR was recovered from a woman under 30 with Graves' ophthalmopathy. Sequencing was done on a sample of blood. This rearrangement joins TRBV6-1 to TRBJ1-1; TRBD1 might be the D (5 bases). In DNA form, the CDR3 reads TGTGCCAGCAAGGGGTCAGGGAACACTGAAGCTTTCTTT. Protein sequence: CASKGSGNTEAFF.